Below, one TCR beta chain is given with its context. The sample originates from a study of cytomegalovirus exposure and HLA in healthy donors. The overall study: Out of about 360 genotyped donors, roughly 78% belonged to the Caucasian-associated ancestry cluster.

Though nominally healthy at sampling, donors likely had unrecorded immune exposures. Both 60 Vbeta primers and 13 Jbeta primers went into the PCR. Generated by immunoSEQ multiplex PCR, the TCRdb table keeps only in-frame clones and is missing some. The repertoire holds under 130,000 clones, with roughly 15% as singletons. The CDR3 runs to 15 residues. The V gene end was trimmed by 6 bases and the J gene end by 8 bases; junction bases not matched to a gene: 13. The germline CDR1 and CDR2 sequences are SNHLY and FYNNEI. The sequence was collected from a female donor in good health and CMV-seronegative. Sequencing was carried out using PBMCs. The V gene is TRBV2, the J gene TRBJ2-4; TRBD2 matches at 7 bases. CDR3 nucleotide sequence: TGTGCCAGCAGATCGACGTTGCAGGGAGGGGACATTCAGTACTTC. Residues: CASRSTLQGGDIQYF.